Reported below is one T cell receptor beta chain. This specimen comes from a study of blood T cell repertoires in COVID-19. Assay: immunoSEQ multiplex PCR; the TCRdb copy retains only in-frame clones and omits some. This table holds more than 110,000 clones, about 84% found once. Material for sequencing was peripheral blood. The TCR was taken from a human donor in a cohort sampled during active COVID-19.

This CDR3 reads CASSLTSDGGTLDTQYF. CDR3 nucleotides: TGTGCCAGCAGTTTAACTTCCGACGGGGGGACTTTAGATACGCAGTATTTT. The chain carries TRBV28 and TRBJ2-3, with TRBD2 matching over 7 bases. The V gene's germline CDR1 is MDHEN and CDR2 SYDVKM. V dropped 2 bases and J dropped 5; count of bases not matched to a gene: 13. This CDR3 contains 17 residues.